The rows below give T cell receptor beta chains drawn from one sample of a study of graft-versus-host responses after intestinal transplantation. Sequencing used immunoSEQ multiplex PCR; TCRdb keeps in-frame clones, though not all of them. The table records around 43,000 clones, roughly 91% of them present only once. The sequenced sample was PBMCs, obtained 524 days after transplant. The receptors derive from a human patient who received an intestinal transplant, so some T cells may come from the graft donor. Both conserved end residues are part of each CDR3. Each record gives: CDR3 length, V gene, clone size, J gene, D gene, CDR3 protein, CDR3 DNA. A D gene is named only where the DNA matches it firmly. Clone sizes are given selectively: once, few, many, or a class where the clone is expanded.

length: 19
V: TRBV18
size: NA
J: TRBJ2-3
D: TRBD2
CDR3: CASSHLPGLVEGGTDTQYF
DNA: TGTGCCAGCTCACACCTACCGGGACTAGTCGAGGGGGGAACAGATACGCAGTATTTT

length: 11
V: TRBV30
size: NA
J: TRBJ1-2
D: NA
CDR3: CALTSFLGYTF
DNA: TGTGCCCTTACCTCCTTCCTTGGCTACACCTTC

length: 14
V: TRBV18
size: NA
J: TRBJ2-5
D: NA
CDR3: CASSPRGYQETQYF
DNA: TGTGCCAGCTCACCACGGGGTTACCAAGAGACCCAGTACTTC

length: 18
V: TRBV28
size: NA
J: TRBJ2-5
D: NA
CDR3: CASSLSPFAVPQVKTQYF
DNA: TGTGCCAGCAGTTTATCCCCCTTCGCGGTTCCGCAAGTGAAGACCCAGTACTTC

length: 15
V: TRBV7-9
size: NA
J: TRBJ2-4
D: TRBD2
CDR3: CASSLAGAAKNIQYF
DNA: TGTGCCAGCAGCTTGGCGGGAGCGGCCAAAAACATTCAGTACTTC

length: 12
V: TRBV29-1
size: NA
J: TRBJ1-5
D: NA
CDR3: CSVVSGNQPQHF
DNA: TGCAGCGTTGTTTCCGGCAATCAGCCCCAGCATTTT

length: 14
V: TRBV6-1
size: NA
J: TRBJ2-1
D: NA
CDR3: CASLEGSGLNEQFF
DNA: TGTGCCAGCCTCGAAGGGAGCGGCTTGAATGAGCAGTTCTTC

length: 15
V: TRBV7-9
size: NA
J: TRBJ2-7
D: TRBD1
CDR3: CASSPSPDRYYEQYF
DNA: TGTGCCAGCAGCCCTAGCCCGGACAGGTACTACGAGCAGTACTTC

length: 11
V: TRBV19
size: NA
J: TRBJ2-5
D: NA
CDR3: CASSLQETQYF
DNA: TGTGCCAGTAGTTTACAAGAGACCCAGTACTTC

length: 15
V: TRBV5-1
size: NA
J: TRBJ1-1
D: NA
CDR3: CASSDPGRRNTEAFF
DNA: TGCGCCAGCAGCGATCCGGGACGCAGGAACACTGAAGCTTTCTTT

length: 15
V: TRBV5-1
size: NA
J: TRBJ2-1
D: TRBD2
CDR3: CASSLAGEGWDEQFF
DNA: TGCGCCAGCAGCTTGGCGGGGGAGGGTTGGGATGAGCAGTTCTTC

length: 15
V: TRBV29-1
size: NA
J: TRBJ2-3
D: TRBD2
CDR3: CSVEGGGEFGDTQYF
DNA: TGCAGCGTTGAAGGGGGAGGGGAGTTTGGAGATACGCAGTATTTT

length: 20
V: TRBV15
size: NA
J: TRBJ2-1
D: NA
CDR3: CATSRDKGPSPSGLYNEQFF
DNA: TGTGCCACCAGCAGAGATAAGGGCCCCTCCCCATCAGGGTTATACAATGAGCAGTTCTTC

length: 16
V: TRBV27
size: NA
J: TRBJ2-2
D: TRBD2
CDR3: CASSFSGRPSTGELFF
DNA: TGTGCCAGCAGTTTTAGCGGGAGACCCTCCACCGGGGAGCTGTTTTTT

length: 14
V: TRBV6-5
size: NA
J: TRBJ2-2
D: TRBD1
CDR3: CASSYRQGHGELFF
DNA: TGTGCCAGCAGTTACCGACAGGGCCACGGGGAGCTGTTTTTT

length: 13
V: TRBV5-1
size: NA
J: TRBJ2-7
D: NA
CDR3: CASSFLDPYEQYF
DNA: TGCGCCAGCAGCTTCCTGGACCCTTACGAGCAGTACTTC

length: 13
V: TRBV9
size: few
J: TRBJ2-7
D: NA
CDR3: CASSRSLEYEQYF
DNA: TGTGCCAGCAGTCGATCGCTTGAATACGAGCAGTACTTC

length: 11
V: TRBV20-1
size: NA
J: TRBJ1-1
D: NA
CDR3: CGAREGTEAFF
DNA: TGCGGTGCTAGGGAGGGTACTGAAGCTTTCTTT

length: 18
V: TRBV14
size: NA
J: TRBJ2-5
D: NA
CDR3: CASGPLGEGGNGGETQYF
DNA: TGTGCCAGCGGGCCCCTGGGGGAAGGAGGTAACGGAGGAGAGACCCAGTACTTC

length: 11
V: TRBV6-1
size: NA
J: TRBJ2-7
D: NA
CDR3: CASSDLDEQYF
DNA: TGTGCCAGCAGTGATCTAGACGAGCAGTACTTC

length: 11
V: TRBV30
size: NA
J: TRBJ2-7
D: NA
CDR3: CAWTDSYEQYF
DNA: TGTGCCTGGACGGACAGCTACGAGCAGTACTTC

length: 16
V: TRBV5-4
size: NA
J: TRBJ2-1
D: TRBD2
CDR3: CASSSSAGGAHNEQFF
DNA: TGTGCCAGCAGCTCCTCAGCGGGAGGAGCCCACAATGAGCAGTTCTTC

length: 17
V: TRBV18
size: NA
J: TRBJ2-1
D: TRBD2
CDR3: CASSPRLAGGQANEQFF
DNA: TGTGCCAGCTCACCACGACTAGCGGGAGGGCAAGCGAATGAGCAGTTCTTC

length: 15
V: TRBV5-1
size: NA
J: TRBJ1-1
D: TRBD1
CDR3: CASSSPRQGDTEAFF
DNA: TGCGCCAGCAGCTCTCCTCGGCAGGGGGACACTGAAGCTTTCTTT

length: 15
V: TRBV7-2
size: NA
J: TRBJ2-2
D: NA
CDR3: CASSFGGANTGELFF
DNA: TGTGCCAGCAGCTTTGGGGGAGCGAACACCGGGGAGCTGTTTTTT

length: 15
V: TRBV4-2
size: NA
J: TRBJ1-5
D: NA
CDR3: CASSQEQGGNQPQHF
DNA: TGTGCCAGCAGCCAAGAGCAAGGGGGAAATCAGCCCCAGCATTTT

length: 12
V: TRBV28
size: NA
J: TRBJ2-5
D: NA
CDR3: CASSPLRETQYF
DNA: TGTGCCAGCAGTCCCCTGCGGGAGACCCAGTACTTC

length: 13
V: TRBV6-5
size: NA
J: TRBJ2-7
D: TRBD2
CDR3: CASSSGTIHEQYF
DNA: TGTGCCAGCAGTTCCGGGACTATTCACGAGCAGTACTTC

length: 14
V: TRBV4-3
size: few
J: TRBJ2-7
D: NA
CDR3: CASSQSLGSYEQYF
DNA: TGCGCCAGCAGCCAAAGTCTTGGATCCTACGAGCAGTACTTC

length: 13
V: TRBV7-3
size: NA
J: TRBJ2-7
D: NA
CDR3: CASSPTSVHEQYF
DNA: TGTGCCAGCAGCCCGACTAGTGTGCACGAGCAGTACTTC

length: 14
V: TRBV7-9
size: NA
J: TRBJ1-2
D: TRBD1
CDR3: CASSPGGLNYGYTF
DNA: TGTGCCAGCAGCCCAGGGGGCTTAAACTATGGCTACACCTTC